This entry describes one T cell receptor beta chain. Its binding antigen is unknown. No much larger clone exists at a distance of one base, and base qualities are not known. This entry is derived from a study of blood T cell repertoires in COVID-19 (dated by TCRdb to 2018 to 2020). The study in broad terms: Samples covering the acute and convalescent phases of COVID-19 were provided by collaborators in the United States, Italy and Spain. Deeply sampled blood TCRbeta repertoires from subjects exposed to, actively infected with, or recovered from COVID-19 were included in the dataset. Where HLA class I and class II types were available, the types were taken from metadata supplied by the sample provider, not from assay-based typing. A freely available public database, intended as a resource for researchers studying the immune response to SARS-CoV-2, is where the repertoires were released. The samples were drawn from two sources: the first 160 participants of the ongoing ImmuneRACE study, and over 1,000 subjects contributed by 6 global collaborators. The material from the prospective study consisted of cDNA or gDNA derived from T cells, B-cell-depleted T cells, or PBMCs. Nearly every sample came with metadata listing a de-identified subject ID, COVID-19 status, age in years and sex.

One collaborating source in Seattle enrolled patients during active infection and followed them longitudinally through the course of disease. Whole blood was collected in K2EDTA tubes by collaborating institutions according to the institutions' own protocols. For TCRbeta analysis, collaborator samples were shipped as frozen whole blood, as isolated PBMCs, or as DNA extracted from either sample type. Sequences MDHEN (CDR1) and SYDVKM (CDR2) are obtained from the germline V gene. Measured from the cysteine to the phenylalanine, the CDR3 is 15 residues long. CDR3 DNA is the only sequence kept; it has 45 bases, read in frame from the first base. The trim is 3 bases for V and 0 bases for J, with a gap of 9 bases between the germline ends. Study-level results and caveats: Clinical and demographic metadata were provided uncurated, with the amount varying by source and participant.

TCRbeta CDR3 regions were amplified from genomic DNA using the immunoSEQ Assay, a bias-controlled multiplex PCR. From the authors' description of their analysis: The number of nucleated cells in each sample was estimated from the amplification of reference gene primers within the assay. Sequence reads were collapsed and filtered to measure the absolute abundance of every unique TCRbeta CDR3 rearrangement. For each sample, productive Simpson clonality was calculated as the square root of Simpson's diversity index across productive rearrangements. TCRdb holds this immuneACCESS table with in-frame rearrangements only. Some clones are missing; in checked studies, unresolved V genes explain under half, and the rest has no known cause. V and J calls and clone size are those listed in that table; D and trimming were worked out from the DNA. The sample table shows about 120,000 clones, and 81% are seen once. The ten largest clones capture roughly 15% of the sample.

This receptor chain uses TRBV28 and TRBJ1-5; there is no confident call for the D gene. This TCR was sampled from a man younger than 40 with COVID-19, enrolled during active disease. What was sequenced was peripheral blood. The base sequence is TGTGCCAGCAGTTTGCGGGGAGTTAGCAATCAGCCCCAGCATTTT. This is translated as CASSLRGVSNQPQHF.